Listed here are 14 T cell receptor beta chains from one sample, sequenced in a study of blood T cell repertoires in COVID-19. Generated by immunoSEQ multiplex PCR, the TCRdb table keeps only in-frame clones and is missing some. The data contain around 130,000 clones, roughly 80% of them seen just once; the ten biggest clones take up about 2.4%. Sequenced material: PBMCs or T cells enriched from blood (not recorded which). The source is a man between 35 and 55 years old with acute COVID-19.

The chain recombines TRBV7-9 with TRBJ2-1; weak D call: TRBD1 (5 bases). V was pared by 5 bases and J by 6 bases, with 11 bases between. The germline V gene has CDR1 SEHNR and CDR2 FQNEAQ (reference sequence). This CDR3 is 13 amino acids long. The CDR3 protein is CASSPRQPNEQFF. DNA for the CDR3: TGTGCCAGCAGCCCTAGACAGCCCAATGAGCAGTTCTTC.

The gene calls are TRBV11-2 and TRBJ2-1; possible D gene TRBD2, 6 bases. The CDR3 runs to 15 residues. Looked up from germline, CDR1 is SGHAT and CDR2 is FQNNGV. The V end lost 2 bases, the J end lost 5 bases, and 13 bases lay between the germline ends. The CDR3 DNA reads as TGTGCCAGCAGCTTAAGTAGCGGACCAAACAATGAGCAGTTCTTC. Translating it yields CASSLSSGPNNEQFF.

The V and J genes are TRBV19 and TRBJ1-5, with 7 bases fitting TRBD1. This CDR3 region has 15 residues. Germline V gene data show CDR1 as LNHDA and CDR2 as SQIVND (reference sequence). The J segment lost 2 bases and the V segment lost 6 bases, leaving 7 bases of the junction unmatched. The CDR3 spells CASSSGTGGNQPQHF. CDR3 coding DNA: TGTGCCAGTAGCTCCGGCACAGGGGGCAATCAGCCCCAGCATTTT. The whole variable domain, filled in from reference TRBV19 and TRBJ1-5, reads DGGITQSPKYLFRKEGQNVTLSCEQNLNHDAMYWYRQDPGQGLRLIYYSQIVNDFQKGDIAEGYSVSREKKESFPLTVTSAQKNPTAFYLCASSSGTGGNQPQHFGDGTRLSIL.

Only one count was recorded for this clone. The chain uses TRBV5-5 and TRBJ2-1, with D maybe TRBD1 (8 bases). Germline lookup yields CDR1 SGHKS and CDR2 YYEKEE (reference sequence). Trimming took 3 bases from V and 7 from J, leaving 20 bases between them. CDR3 length: 16 residues. The CDR3 DNA follows: TGTGCCAGCAGCTGGGGGGGACAGGTTAAACGGAATGAGCAGTTCTTC. The encoded protein is CASSWGGQVKRNEQFF.

V gene TRBV7-9 combines with J gene TRBJ2-1; TRBD1 matches 7 bases. Per the germline V gene, CDR1 is SEHNR and CDR2 is FQNEAQ (reference sequence). Trimming cost V 5 bases and J 6 bases; bases outside gene matches: 4. The CDR3 contains 13 residues. CDR3 coding DNA: TGTGCCAGCAGCCCCGGGACAGTCAATGAGCAGTTCTTC. It is translated as CASSPGTVNEQFF.

The sample holds a few counts of this clone. This chain joins TRBV19 and TRBJ1-1, with TRBD1 as a possible D gene (6 bases). Looked up from germline, CDR1 is LNHDA and CDR2 is SQIVND (reference sequence). The CDR3 covers 13 residues. Between the trimmed V and J ends, which lost 5 bases and 5 bases, there was a span of 12 bases. The CDR3 nucleotides read TGTGCCAGTAGTCGGGGGGCTGGGACTGAAGCTTTCTTT. It encodes CASSRGAGTEAFF. Complete variable domain (other parts from reference TRBV19 and TRBJ1-1): DGGITQSPKYLFRKEGQNVTLSCEQNLNHDAMYWYRQDPGQGLRLIYYSQIVNDFQKGDIAEGYSVSREKKESFPLTVTSAQKNPTAFYLCASSRGAGTEAFFGQGTRLTVV.

This clone came up once. The J gene is TRBJ1-5, the V gene TRBV19; D remains ambiguous. The CDR3 totals 13 residues. The germline V and J ends were trimmed by 4 bases and 10 bases, with 14 bases remaining between them. Germline lookup yields CDR1 LNHDA and CDR2 SQIVND (reference sequence). The CDR3 sequence is CASSRTSSSPQHF. DNA of the CDR3: TGTGCCAGTAGTAGAACCTCGTCCAGTCCCCAGCATTTT.

V usage is TRBV12-3 or TRBV12-4 and J usage is TRBJ1-5; D perhaps matches TRBD1 (6 bases). Trimming shortened V by 6 bases and J by 6 bases, and 9 bases separated the two germline ends. The CDR3 covers 12 residues. CDR3 region: CASRLQGQPQHF. The CDR3 DNA sequence: TGTGCCAGCAGACTACAGGGTCAGCCCCAGCATTTT.

The chain links TRBV5-1 to TRBJ2-3, with TRBD2 as a possible D gene (5 bases). This CDR3 has 15 amino acids. Germline V lookup: CDR1 SGHRS, CDR2 YFSETQ. V lost 3 bases and J lost 0, with 11 bases in between. The DNA of the CDR3 is TGCGCCAGCAGCTCCGACGGCGGGAGCACAGATACGCAGTATTTT. Protein sequence: CASSSDGGSTDTQYF. Looking up the rest from reference TRBV5-1 and TRBJ2-3 gives the full variable domain: KAGVTQTPRYLIKTRGQQVTLSCSPISGHRSVSWYQQTPGQGLQFLFEYFSETQRNKGNFPGRFSGRQFSNSRSEMNVSTLELGDSALYLCASSSDGGSTDTQYFGPGTRLTVL.

This clone was observed a single time. In nucleotides, the CDR3 is TGTGCCAGCAGCCCTAACCGGGACAGGGGAAGTACCGGGGAGCTGTTTTTT. This gives the protein CASSPNRDRGSTGELFF. J is TRBJ2-2 and V is TRBV6-2 or TRBV6-3, with 10 bases fitting TRBD1. CDR1 is MNHEY and CDR2 is SVGEGT in the germline V gene. The ends lost 6 bases at V and 5 bases at J; junction bases unmatched: 12. The length of the CDR3 is 17 residues.

This chain links TRBV4-1 with TRBJ2-7; 7 bases fit TRBD1. CDR3 length equals 16 residues. CDR1 MGHRA and CDR2 YSYEKL come from the germline V gene. V lost 5 bases, J lost 2 bases, and 12 bases stayed unmatched. The CDR3 nucleotides read TGCGCCAGCAGCACTGAATGGGACAGAGCGACCTACGAGCAGTACTTC. It encodes CASSTEWDRATYEQYF.

This clone occurred once. The chain uses TRBV2 and TRBJ2-1; 9 bases match TRBD2. Germline V gives CDR1 SNHLY, CDR2 FYNNEI. The CDR3 runs to 15 residues. J gave up 8 bases and V 3 bases, and 8 bases lay outside the gene matches. CDR3 region: CASSDQRGVGDEQFF. DNA of the CDR3: TGTGCCAGCAGTGACCAGCGGGGGGTTGGGGATGAGCAGTTCTTC.

This clone has a handful of counts. V is TRBV5-1 and J is TRBJ2-5; 11 bases agree with TRBD2. The V segment lost 5 bases and the J segment 4 bases; nucleotides outside the gene matches: 10. Germline V gene lookup returns CDR1 SGHRS and CDR2 YFSETQ. This CDR3 comprises 16 residues. The CDR3 spells CASSFSGGAMRETQYF. Written as DNA, the CDR3 is TGCGCCAGCAGTTTTAGCGGGGGGGCAATGAGAGAGACCCAGTACTTC.

The chain has TRBV9 and TRBJ2-5; 10 bases line up with TRBD2. Germline CDR1 reads SGDLS; CDR2 reads YYNGEE. Germline trimming cut 0 bases from V and 5 bases from J; bases unmatched to any gene: 10. The CDR3 runs to 17 residues. CDR3 in DNA: TGTGCCAGCAGCGTAGGGTTAGGTAGCGGGGGGCGGGAGACCCAGTACTTC. This encodes CASSVGLGSGGRETQYF.